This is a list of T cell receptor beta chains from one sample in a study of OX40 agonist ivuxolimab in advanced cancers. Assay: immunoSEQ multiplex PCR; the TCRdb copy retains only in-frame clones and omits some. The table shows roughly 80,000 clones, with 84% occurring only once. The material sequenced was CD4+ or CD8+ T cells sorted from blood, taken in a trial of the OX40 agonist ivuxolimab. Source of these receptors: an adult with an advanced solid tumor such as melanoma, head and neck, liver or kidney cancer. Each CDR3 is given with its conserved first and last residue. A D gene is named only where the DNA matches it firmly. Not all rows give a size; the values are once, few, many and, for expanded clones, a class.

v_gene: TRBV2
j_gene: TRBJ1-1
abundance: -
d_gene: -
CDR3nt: TGTGCCAGAATATCCGGGACGGTGAACACTGAAGCTTTCTTT
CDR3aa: CARISGTVNTEAFF

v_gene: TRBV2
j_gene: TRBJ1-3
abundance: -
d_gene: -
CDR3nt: TGTGCCAGCAGTGTAGGGAGCTCTGGAAACACCATATATTTT
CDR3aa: CASSVGSSGNTIYF

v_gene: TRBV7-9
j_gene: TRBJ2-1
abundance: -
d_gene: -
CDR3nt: TGTGCCAGCATCCACCCGCGTGTTGGTGGTGAGCAGTTCTTC
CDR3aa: CASIHPRVGGEQFF

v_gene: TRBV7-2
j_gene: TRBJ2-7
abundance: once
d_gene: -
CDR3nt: TGTGCCAGCGGCCCCCCCTACGAGCAGTACTTC
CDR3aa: CASGPPYEQYF

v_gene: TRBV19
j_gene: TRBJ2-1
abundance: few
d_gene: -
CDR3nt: TGTGCCAGTAGTATAGGGTTCTCCTACAATGAGCAGTTCTTC
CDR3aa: CASSIGFSYNEQFF

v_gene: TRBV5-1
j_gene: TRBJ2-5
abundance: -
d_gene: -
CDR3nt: TGCGCCAGCAGCTTGGATGTGGGTAGCCAAGAGACCCAGTACTTC
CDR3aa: CASSLDVGSQETQYF

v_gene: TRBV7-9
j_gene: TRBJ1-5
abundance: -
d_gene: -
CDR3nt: TGTGCCAGCAGCTTGGACTTGGGGGGCAATCAGCCCCAGCATTTT
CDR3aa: CASSLDLGGNQPQHF

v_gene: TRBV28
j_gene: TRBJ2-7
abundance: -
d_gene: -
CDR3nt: TGTGCCAGCAGTACCCCCTACGCCTTCGACAACACCTACGAGCAGTACTTC
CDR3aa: CASSTPYAFDNTYEQYF

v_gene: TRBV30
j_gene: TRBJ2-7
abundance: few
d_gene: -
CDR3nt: TGTGCCTGGAGTGTACCTAGGGCAGGGAGTAATCACGAGCAGTACTTC
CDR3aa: CAWSVPRAGSNHEQYF

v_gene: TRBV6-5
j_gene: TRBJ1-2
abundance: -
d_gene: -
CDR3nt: TGTGCCAGCAGTTACGGAGACAGCCTCTATGGCTACACCTTC
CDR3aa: CASSYGDSLYGYTF

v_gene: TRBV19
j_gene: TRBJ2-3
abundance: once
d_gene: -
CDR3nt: TGTGCCAGTAGTGCCCCGGGACACTTCACAGATACGCAGTATTTT
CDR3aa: CASSAPGHFTDTQYF

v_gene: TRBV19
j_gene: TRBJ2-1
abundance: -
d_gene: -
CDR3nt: TGTGCCAGTAGAACAATCAGTGAGCAGTTCTTC
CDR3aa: CASRTISEQFF

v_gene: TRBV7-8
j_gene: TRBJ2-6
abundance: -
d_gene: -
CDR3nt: TGTGCCAGCAGCTCACAGGGGAGGGGGGCCAACGTCCTGACTTTC
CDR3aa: CASSSQGRGANVLTF

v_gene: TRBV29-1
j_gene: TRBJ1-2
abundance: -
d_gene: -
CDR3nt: TGCAGCGGATGGGGTCCGGGGTATGGCTACACCTTC
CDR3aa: CSGWGPGYGYTF

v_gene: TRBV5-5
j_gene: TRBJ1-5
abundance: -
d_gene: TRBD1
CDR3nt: TGTGCCAGCAGCTTTACGGGACAGCTCAATCAGCCCCAGCATTTT
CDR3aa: CASSFTGQLNQPQHF

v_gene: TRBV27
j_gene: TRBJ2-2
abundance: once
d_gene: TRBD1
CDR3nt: TGTGCCAGCAGTAGACAGGGATTCGGGGAGCTGTTTTTT
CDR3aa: CASSRQGFGELFF

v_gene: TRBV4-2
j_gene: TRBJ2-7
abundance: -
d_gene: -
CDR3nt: TGTGCCAGCAGCCAAGACTACGAGCAGTACTTC
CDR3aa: CASSQDYEQYF

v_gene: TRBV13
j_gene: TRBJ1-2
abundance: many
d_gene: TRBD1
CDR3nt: TGTGCCAGCAGCCGACAAGGGGACAGGGAAAAGGGCTACACCTTC
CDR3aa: CASSRQGDREKGYTF

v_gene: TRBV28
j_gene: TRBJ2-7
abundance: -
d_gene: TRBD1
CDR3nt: TGTGCCAGCAGTCCGACCGGGACAGGAACCTACGAGCAGTACTTC
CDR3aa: CASSPTGTGTYEQYF

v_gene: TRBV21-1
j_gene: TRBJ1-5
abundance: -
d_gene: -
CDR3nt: TGTGCCAGCAGCAAAGGGACAGGTCTATCTAGCAATCAGCCCCAGCATTTT
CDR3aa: CASSKGTGLSSNQPQHF

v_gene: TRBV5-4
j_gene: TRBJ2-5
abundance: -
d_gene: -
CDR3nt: TGTGCCAGCAGCTGGAAACTAGGCAAAGAGACCCAGTACTTC
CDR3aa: CASSWKLGKETQYF

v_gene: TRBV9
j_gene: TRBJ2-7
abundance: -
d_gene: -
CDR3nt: TGTGCCAACAGCGCCCAACTGGAGTCGAAGGAGCAGTACTTC
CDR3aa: CANSAQLESKEQYF

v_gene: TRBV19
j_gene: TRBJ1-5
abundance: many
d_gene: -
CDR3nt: TGTGCCAGTAGTCGGGTTTTCAATCAGCCCCAGCATTTT
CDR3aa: CASSRVFNQPQHF

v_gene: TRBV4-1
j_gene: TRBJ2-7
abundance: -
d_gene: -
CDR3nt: TGCGCCAGCAGCCAAGAGGCAGCGGCCTACGAGCAGTACTTC
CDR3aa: CASSQEAAAYEQYF

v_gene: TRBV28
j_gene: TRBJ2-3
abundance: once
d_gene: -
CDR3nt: TGTGCCAGCAGTTCCCAGGGTTCCCAAGATACGCAGTATTTT
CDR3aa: CASSSQGSQDTQYF

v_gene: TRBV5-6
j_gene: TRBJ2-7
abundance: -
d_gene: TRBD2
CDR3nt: TGTGCCAGCAGCTTGCCAGCCGGGACTAGCGACGAGCAGTACTTC
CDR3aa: CASSLPAGTSDEQYF

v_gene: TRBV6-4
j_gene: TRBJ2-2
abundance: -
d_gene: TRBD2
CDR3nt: TGTGCCAGCAGTGACCCCTTCGGCGGGGGGACCGGGGAGCTGTTTTTT
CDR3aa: CASSDPFGGGTGELFF

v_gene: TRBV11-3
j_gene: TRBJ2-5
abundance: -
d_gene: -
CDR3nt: TGTGCCAGCAGCTTAGGGGAGGAGACCCAGTACTTC
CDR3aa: CASSLGEETQYF

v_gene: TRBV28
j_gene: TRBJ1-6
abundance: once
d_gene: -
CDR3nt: TGTGCCAGCAGACTGACAGGCTATAATTCACCCCTCCACTTT
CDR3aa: CASRLTGYNSPLHF

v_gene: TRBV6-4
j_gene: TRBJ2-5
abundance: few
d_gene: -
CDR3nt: TGTGCCAGCAGTGCCCTTCCTCGGGAAACCCAGTACTTC
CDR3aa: CASSALPRETQYF

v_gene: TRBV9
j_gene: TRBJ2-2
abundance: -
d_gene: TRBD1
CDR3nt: TGTGCCAGCAGCTCGAGTCGGGTAGGGAGGCAGGGGGCGCGGTACACCGGGGAGCTGTTTTTT
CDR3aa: CASSSSRVGRQGARYTGELFF

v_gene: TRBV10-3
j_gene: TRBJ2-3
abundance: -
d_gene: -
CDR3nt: TGTGCCATCAGTGGATTATCAACAGATACGCAGTATTTT
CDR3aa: CAISGLSTDTQYF

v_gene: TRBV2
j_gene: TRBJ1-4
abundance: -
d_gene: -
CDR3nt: TGTGCCAGCAGTATGGATCACAATGAAAAACTGTTTTTT
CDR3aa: CASSMDHNEKLFF

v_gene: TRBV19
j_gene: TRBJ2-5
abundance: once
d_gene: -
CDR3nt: TGTGCCAGTAGTATTTATTGGGGGGCCCCTCAAGAGACCCAGTACTTC
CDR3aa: CASSIYWGAPQETQYF

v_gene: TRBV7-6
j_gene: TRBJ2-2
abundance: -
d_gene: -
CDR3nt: TGTGCCAGCAGCCTCCAGGCGGGGGCGCGCACCGGGGAGCTGTTTTTT
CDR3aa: CASSLQAGARTGELFF

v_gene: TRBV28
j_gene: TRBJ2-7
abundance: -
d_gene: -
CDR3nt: TGTGCCAGCAGTTCCGACAGCAGCTCCTACGAGCAGTACTTC
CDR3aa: CASSSDSSSYEQYF

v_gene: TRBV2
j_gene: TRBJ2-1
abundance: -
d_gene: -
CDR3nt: TGTGCCAGCAGTGTACTAAGGGGGGAGATTCGGTTCAATGAGCAGTTCTTC
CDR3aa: CASSVLRGEIRFNEQFF

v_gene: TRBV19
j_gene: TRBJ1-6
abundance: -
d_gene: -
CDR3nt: TGTGCCAGTAGTATAGGAACAGGCGACGCTTATTCACCCCTCCACTTT
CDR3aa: CASSIGTGDAYSPLHF

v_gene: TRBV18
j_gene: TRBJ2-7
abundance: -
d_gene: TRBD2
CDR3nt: TGTGCCAGCTCAGCTAGCGGCTACGAGCAGTACTTC
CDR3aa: CASSASGYEQYF

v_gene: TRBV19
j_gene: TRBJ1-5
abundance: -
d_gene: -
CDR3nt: TGTGCCAGTAGTATAGTAGGGAGCAGTCAGCCCCAGCATTTT
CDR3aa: CASSIVGSSQPQHF

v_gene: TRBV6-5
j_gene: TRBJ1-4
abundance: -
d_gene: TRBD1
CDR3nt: TGTGCCAGCAGCAAGGACAGGGTGTCTGAAAAACTGTTTTTT
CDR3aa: CASSKDRVSEKLFF

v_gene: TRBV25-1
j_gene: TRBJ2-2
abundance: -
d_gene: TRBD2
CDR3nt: TGTGCCAGCCGACCTACCTCGGGAGGCGGGGGCGGGGAGCTGTTTTTT
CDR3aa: CASRPTSGGGGGELFF

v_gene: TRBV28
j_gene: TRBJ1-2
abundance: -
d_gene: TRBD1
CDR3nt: TGTGCCAGCAGTTCGACAGGGCCGATTCCGTATGGCTACACCTTC
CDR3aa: CASSSTGPIPYGYTF

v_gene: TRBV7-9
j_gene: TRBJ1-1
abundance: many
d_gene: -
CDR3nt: TGTGCCAGCAGCTTAGGTACTGAAGCTTTCTTT
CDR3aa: CASSLGTEAFF

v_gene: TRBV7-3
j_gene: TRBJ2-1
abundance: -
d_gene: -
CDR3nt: TGTGCCAGCAGCCCGTACGGGGGTAAGCAGTTCTTC
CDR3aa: CASSPYGGKQFF

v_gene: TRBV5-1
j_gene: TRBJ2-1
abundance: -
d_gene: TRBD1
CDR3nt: TGCGCCAGCAGCAAGGGACAGGGGGCTACTGAGCAGTTCTTC
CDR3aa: CASSKGQGATEQFF

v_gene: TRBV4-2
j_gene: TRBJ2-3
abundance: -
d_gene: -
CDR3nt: TGTGCCAGCAGCCAAGATGTGCCGACAGATACGCAGTATTTT
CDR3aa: CASSQDVPTDTQYF

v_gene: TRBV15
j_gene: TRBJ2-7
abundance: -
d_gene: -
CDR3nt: TGTGCCACCAGCAGAGGGGTTGAGGGTTTCTACGAGCAGTACTTC
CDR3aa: CATSRGVEGFYEQYF

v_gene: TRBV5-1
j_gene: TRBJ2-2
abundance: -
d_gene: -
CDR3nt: TGCGCCAGCAGGGGGTTGACCACCGGGGAGCTGTTTTTT
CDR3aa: CASRGLTTGELFF

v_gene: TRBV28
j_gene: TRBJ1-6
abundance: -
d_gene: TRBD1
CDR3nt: TGTGCCAGCCGAGGACAGGGATTCTATAATTCACCCCTCCACTTT
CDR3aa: CASRGQGFYNSPLHF

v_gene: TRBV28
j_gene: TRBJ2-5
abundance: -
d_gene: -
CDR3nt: TGTGCCAGCAGTTTATGGGCGACAACGGGAAAGAAACAAGAGACCCAGTACTTC
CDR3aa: CASSLWATTGKKQETQYF

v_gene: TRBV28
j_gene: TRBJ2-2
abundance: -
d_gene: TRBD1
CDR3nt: TGTGCCAGCAGTTCATCAGGGGGCGGCACCGGGGAGCTGTTTTTT
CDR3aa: CASSSSGGGTGELFF